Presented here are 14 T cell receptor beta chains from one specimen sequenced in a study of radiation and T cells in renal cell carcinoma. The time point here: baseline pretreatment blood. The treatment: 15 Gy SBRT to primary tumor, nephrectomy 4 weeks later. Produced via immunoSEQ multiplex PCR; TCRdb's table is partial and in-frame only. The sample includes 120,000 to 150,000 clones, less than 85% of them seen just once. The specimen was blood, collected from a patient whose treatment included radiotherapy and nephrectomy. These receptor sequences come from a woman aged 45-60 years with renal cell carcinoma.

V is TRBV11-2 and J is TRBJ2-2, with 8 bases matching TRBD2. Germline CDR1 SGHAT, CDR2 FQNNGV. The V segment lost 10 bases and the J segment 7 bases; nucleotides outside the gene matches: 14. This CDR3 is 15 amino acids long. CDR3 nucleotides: TGTGCCACTACACCAACCGGGGGGGCGAACGGGGAGCTGTTTTTT. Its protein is CATTPTGGANGELFF.

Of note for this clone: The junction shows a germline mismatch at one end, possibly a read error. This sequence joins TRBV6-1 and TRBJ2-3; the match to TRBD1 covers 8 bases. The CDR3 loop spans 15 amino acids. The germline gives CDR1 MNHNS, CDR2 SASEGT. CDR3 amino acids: CASSWDRSSTATQYF. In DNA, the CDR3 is TGTGCCAGCAGTTGGGACAGGTCTAGCACAGCTACGCAGTATTTT.

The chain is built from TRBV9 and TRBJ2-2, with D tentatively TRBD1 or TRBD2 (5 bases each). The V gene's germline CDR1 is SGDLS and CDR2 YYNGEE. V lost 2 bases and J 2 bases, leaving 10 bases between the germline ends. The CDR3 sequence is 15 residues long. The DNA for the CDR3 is TGTGCCAGCAGCGTTGGGACCGACAACACCGGGGAGCTGTTTTTT. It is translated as CASSVGTDNTGELFF.

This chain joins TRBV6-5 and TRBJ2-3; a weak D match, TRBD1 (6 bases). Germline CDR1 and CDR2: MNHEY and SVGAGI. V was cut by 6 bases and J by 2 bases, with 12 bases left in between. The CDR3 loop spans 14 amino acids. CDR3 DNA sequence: TGTGCCAGCAGCTTGGACAGAGACACAGATACGCAGTATTTT. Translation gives CASSLDRDTDTQYF.

The CDR3 coding sequence is TGTGCCAGCAGCTTGCCCCAGGGGGCAGATACGCAGTATTTT. It is translated as CASSLPQGADTQYF. The chain carries TRBV5-6 and TRBJ2-3, with 7 bases aligning to TRBD1. Germline assignment: CDR1 SGHDT and CDR2 YYEEEE. J was trimmed by 4 bases and V by 1 base; bases with no gene match: 3. The CDR3 is made up of 14 amino acids.

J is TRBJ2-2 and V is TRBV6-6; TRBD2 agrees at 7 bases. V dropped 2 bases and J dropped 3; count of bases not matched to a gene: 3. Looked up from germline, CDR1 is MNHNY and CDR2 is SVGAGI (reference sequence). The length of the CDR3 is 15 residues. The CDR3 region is CASSYMSGDTGELFF. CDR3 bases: TGTGCCAGCAGTTACATGAGCGGGGACACCGGGGAGCTGTTTTTT.

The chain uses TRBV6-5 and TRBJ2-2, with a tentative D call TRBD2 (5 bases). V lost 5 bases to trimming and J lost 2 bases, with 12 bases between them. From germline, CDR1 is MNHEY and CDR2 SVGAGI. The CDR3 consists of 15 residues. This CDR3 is CASSGSGLNTGELFF. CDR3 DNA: TGTGCCAGCAGTGGCTCTGGACTCAACACCGGGGAGCTGTTTTTT.

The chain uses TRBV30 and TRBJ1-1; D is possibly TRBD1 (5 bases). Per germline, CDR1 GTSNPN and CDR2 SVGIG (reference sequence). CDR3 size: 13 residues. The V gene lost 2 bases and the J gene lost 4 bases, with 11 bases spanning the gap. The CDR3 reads CAWSSGYSTEAFF. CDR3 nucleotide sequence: TGTGCCTGGAGTTCAGGGTACTCCACTGAAGCTTTCTTT.

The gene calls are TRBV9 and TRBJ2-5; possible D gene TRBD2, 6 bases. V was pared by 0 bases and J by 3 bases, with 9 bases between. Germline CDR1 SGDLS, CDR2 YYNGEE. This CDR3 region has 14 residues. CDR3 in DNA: TGTGCCAGCAGCGTAGAGGCGGGGAAAGAGACCCAGTACTTC. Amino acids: CASSVEAGKETQYF.

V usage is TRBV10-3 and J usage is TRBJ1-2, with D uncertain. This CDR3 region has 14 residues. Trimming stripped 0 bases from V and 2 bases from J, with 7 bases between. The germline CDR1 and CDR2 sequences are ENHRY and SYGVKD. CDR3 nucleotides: TGTGCCATCAGTGAGTCGACCGGGAACTATGGCTACACCTTC. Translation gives CAISESTGNYGYTF.

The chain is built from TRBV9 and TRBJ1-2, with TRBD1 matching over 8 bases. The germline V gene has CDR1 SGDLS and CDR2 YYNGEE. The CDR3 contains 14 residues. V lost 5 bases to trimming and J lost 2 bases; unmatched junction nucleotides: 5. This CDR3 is CASRKTGVNYGYTF. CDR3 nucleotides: TGTGCCAGCAGAAAGACAGGGGTGAACTATGGCTACACCTTC.

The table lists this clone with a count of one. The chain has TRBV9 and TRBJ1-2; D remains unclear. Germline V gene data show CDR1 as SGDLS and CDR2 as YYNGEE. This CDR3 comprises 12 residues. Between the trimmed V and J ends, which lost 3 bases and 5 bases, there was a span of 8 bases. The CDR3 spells CASSAQPYGYTF. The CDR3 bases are TGTGCCAGCAGCGCCCAGCCTTATGGCTACACCTTC.

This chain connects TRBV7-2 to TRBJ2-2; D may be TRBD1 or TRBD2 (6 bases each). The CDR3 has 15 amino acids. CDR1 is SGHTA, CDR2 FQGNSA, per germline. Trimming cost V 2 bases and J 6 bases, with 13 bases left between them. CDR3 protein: CASSLRGGSAGELFF. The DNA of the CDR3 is TGTGCCAGCAGCTTACGAGGGGGGAGCGCCGGGGAGCTGTTTTTT.

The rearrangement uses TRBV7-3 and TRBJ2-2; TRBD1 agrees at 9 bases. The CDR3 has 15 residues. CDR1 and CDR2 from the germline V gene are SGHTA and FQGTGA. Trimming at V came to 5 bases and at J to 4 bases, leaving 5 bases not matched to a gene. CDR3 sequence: CASSAGQGFTGELFF. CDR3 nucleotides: TGTGCCAGCAGCGCGGGACAGGGATTCACCGGGGAGCTGTTTTTT.